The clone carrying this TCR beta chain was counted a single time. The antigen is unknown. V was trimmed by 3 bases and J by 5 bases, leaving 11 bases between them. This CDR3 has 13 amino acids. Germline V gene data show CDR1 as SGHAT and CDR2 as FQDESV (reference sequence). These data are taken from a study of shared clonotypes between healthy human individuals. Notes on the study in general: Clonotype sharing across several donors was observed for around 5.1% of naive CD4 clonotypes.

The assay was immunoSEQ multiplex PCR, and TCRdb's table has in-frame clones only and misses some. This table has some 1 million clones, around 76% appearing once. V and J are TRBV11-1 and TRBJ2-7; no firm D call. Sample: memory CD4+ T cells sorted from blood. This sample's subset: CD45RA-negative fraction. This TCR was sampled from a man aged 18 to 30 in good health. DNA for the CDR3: TGTGCCAGCAGCTTCCTCCGACTCGACGAGCAGTACTTC. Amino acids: CASSFLRLDEQYF.